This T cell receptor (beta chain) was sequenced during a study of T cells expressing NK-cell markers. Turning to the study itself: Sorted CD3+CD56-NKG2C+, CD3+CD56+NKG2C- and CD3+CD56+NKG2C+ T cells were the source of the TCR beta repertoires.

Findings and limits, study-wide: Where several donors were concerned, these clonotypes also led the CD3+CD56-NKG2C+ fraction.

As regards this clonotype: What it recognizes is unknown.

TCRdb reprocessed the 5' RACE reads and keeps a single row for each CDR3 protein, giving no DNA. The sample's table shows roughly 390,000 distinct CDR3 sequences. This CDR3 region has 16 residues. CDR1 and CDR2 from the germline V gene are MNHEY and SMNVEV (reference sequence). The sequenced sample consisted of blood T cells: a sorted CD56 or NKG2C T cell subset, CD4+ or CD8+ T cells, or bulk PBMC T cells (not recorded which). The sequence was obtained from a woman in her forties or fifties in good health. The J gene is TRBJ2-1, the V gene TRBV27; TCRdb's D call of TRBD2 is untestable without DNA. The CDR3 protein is CASITSQGGPYNEQFF.